What follows are 6 T cell receptor beta chains derived from one specimen sequenced in a study of blood T cell repertoires in COVID-19. Using immunoSEQ multiplex PCR, the repertoire was profiled, and TCRdb retains in-frame clones only, with some absent. The sample has 160,000 or so clones; around 80% are singletons. The sequencing sample was made of peripheral blood. The receptors were sampled from a woman between 50 and 59 years old with acute or convalescent COVID-19.

This sequence joins TRBV28 and TRBJ1-2; possible D gene TRBD1, 5 bases. Germline V gene data show CDR1 as MDHEN and CDR2 as SYDVKM. The CDR3 is 11 amino acids. V dropped 8 bases and J dropped 2 bases, with 6 bases sitting between them. The CDR3 is CASDSNYGYTF. The CDR3 DNA is TGTGCCAGCGACAGCAACTATGGCTACACCTTC.

J is TRBJ2-3 and V is TRBV7-2, with D possibly matching TRBD2 (6 bases). The CDR3 has 15 residues. Germline-derived CDR1 and CDR2 are SGHTA and FQGNSA. Trimming stripped 5 bases from V and 2 bases from J, with 14 bases between. CDR3 nucleotides: TGTGCCAGCAGCCGGTTGGGGGGAAACACAGATACGCAGTATTTT. Translation: CASSRLGGNTDTQYF.

This chain links TRBV25-1 with TRBJ1-3, with D unclear. V dropped 6 bases and J dropped 0 bases, with 9 bases sitting between them. CDR3 length equals 14 residues. The germline V gene has CDR1 MGHDK and CDR2 SYGVNS. The chain's CDR3 is CASRESLSGNTIYF. Written as DNA, the CDR3 is TGTGCCAGCAGGGAGTCCCTCTCTGGAAACACCATATATTTT.

The chain is built from TRBV3-1 (or the pseudogene TRBV3-2) and TRBJ2-5, with 7 bases identical to TRBD1. Germline V gives CDR1 LGHDT, CDR2 YNNKEL (reference sequence). After removal of 4 bases from V and 2 bases from J, the junction contained 1 base not matched to a gene. The CDR3 totals 13 residues. The CDR3 coding sequence is TGTGCCAGCAGCCCGGGACAGCAAGAGACCCAGTACTTC. This gives the protein CASSPGQQETQYF.

CDR3 sequence reads: CASSHPGQGSGGYTF. The DNA for the CDR3 is TGTGCCAGCAGCCACCCGGGACAGGGATCCGGCGGCTACACCTTC. The chain joins TRBV3-1 (or the pseudogene TRBV3-2) to TRBJ1-2; 9 nucleotides match TRBD1. Trimming removed 3 bases from V and 8 bases from J; junction bases left unmatched: 10. In germline, CDR1 is LGHDT, CDR2 YNNKEL (reference sequence). This CDR3 comprises 15 residues.

This chain links TRBV11-2 with TRBJ1-1, with a possible D match to TRBD1 (6 bases). The CDR3 has 15 residues. The V end lost 0 bases, the J end lost 5 bases, and 13 bases lay between the germline ends. CDR1 SGHAT and CDR2 FQNNGV come from the germline V gene. CDR3 in DNA: TGTGCCAGCAGCTTAGATCGGCGAGGGGGTACTGAAGCTTTCTTT. Its protein is CASSLDRRGGTEAFF.